The TCR beta chain under discussion was sequenced for a study of radiotherapy plus CTLA-4 blockade in lung cancer. Background on the study: Around 18% of enrolled patients responded objectively, and around 30% had disease control.

Data came from immunoSEQ multiplex PCR; TCRdb stores just in-frame clones and leaves some out. This table has roughly 57,000 clones, around 80% appearing once. CDR1 is MDHEN, CDR2 SYDVKM, per germline. V dropped 4 bases and J dropped 4 bases, with 16 bases sitting between them. This CDR3 comprises 15 residues. Whole-study findings and limits: Early blood T cell clone dynamics reportedly forecast response best, with interferon-beta. Tumor-derived TCR clones expanded in blood after radiotherapy plus ipilimumab.

It was focal radiation plus CTLA-4 blockade with ipilimumab that patients with chemo-refractory metastatic non-small-cell lung cancer received. Points on this clone: As yet, its antigen is unknown.

The chain recombines TRBV28 with TRBJ1-2; tentative D call: TRBD1 (5 bases). Specimen: peripheral blood, collected from a patient treated with radiotherapy plus ipilimumab. This clonotype originated in a human donor with non-small cell lung cancer whose response to radiotherapy plus ipilimumab could not be evaluated. The CDR3 DNA reads as TGTGCCAGCAGTTCCACTTGGGGGGGGTTCTATGGCTACACCTTC. Encoded protein: CASSSTWGGFYGYTF.